This T cell receptor (beta chain) was retrieved from a study of OX40 agonist ivuxolimab in advanced cancers. General observations from the study: Low levels of normalized T-cell clonal expansion also appeared in some nonresponders.

The trim removed 2 bases at V and 2 bases at J, leaving 1 base unmatched. CDR3 length: 13 residues. Germline CDR1 reads GTSNPN; CDR2 reads SVGIG (reference sequence). Assay: immunoSEQ multiplex PCR; the TCRdb copy retains only in-frame clones and omits some. Here the sample spans around 40,000 clones, 80% being singletons. On this clone itself: Its target is not known.

The sequence was collected from an adult with an advanced solid tumor such as melanoma, head and neck, liver or kidney cancer. J is TRBJ2-7 and V is TRBV30; 9 bases line up with TRBD2. The source material was CD4+ or CD8+ T cells sorted from blood, sampled in a trial of the OX40 agonist ivuxolimab. CDR3 protein: CAWSSGRTYEQYF. In DNA, the CDR3 is TGTGCCTGGAGTAGCGGGAGGACCTACGAGCAGTACTTC.